Listed here are 9 T cell receptor beta chains from one sample, sequenced in a study of T cells after yellow fever vaccination. TCRdb ran MiXCR on the 5' RACE reads and lists one entry per CDR3 protein. This sample has roughly 160,000 distinct CDR3 sequences, with 6% to 7.5% found just once. The sample consisted of CD4+ T cells sorted from PBMCs, taken around 5 days after the first yellow fever vaccination. These receptors all come from a man between 18 and 29 years old who received the YFV17D yellow fever vaccine.

This clonotype was seen just once. The junction differs from germline at one of its ends, possibly a read error. V usage is TRBV5-6 and J usage is TRBJ2-5, with D unresolved. Germline V gene sequence: CDR1 SGHDT, CDR2 YYEEEE. The CDR3 runs 13 residues. This CDR3 is CAISPGRLETQYF. CDR3 DNA sequence: TGTGCCATCAGCCCCGGGCGATTGGAGACCCAGTACTTC.

This clonotype showed up many times. The rearrangement joins TRBV5-5 to TRBJ2-3; no definite D call. Trimming stripped 7 bases from V and 2 bases from J, with 17 bases between. CDR1 is SGHKS, CDR2 YYEKEE, per germline (reference sequence). The CDR3 is 15 residues long. CDR3 DNA: TGTGCCAGCCGCTCATATGGGCTCACCACAGATACGCAGTATTTT. Translated: CASRSYGLTTDTQYF.

There are many counts of this clonotype. The chain uses TRBV7-2 and TRBJ1-5; 9 bases agree with TRBD1. This CDR3 is 15 amino acids long. Looked up from germline, CDR1 is SGHTA and CDR2 is FQGNSA. The junction had 9 bases not matched to a gene; V was cut back by 5 bases and J by 7 bases. CDR3 nucleotides: TGTGCCAGCAGCACGTTCGGGACAGGGTCCCAGCCCCAGCATTTT. This codes for CASSTFGTGSQPQHF.

This clonotype occurred many times. The chain has TRBV7-9 and TRBJ2-5, with D perhaps assigned TRBD1 or TRBD2 (6 bases each). Trimming left V 5 bases short and J 3 bases short, with 16 bases between. Per the germline V gene, CDR1 is SEHNR and CDR2 is FQNEAQ (reference sequence). This CDR3 spans 15 amino acids. The CDR3 spells CASSPGGAGEETQYF. The CDR3 nucleotides read TGTGCCAGCAGCCCAGGCGGGGCAGGGGAAGAGACCCAGTACTTC.

This clonotype was observed a handful of times. This sequence joins TRBV7-2 and TRBJ2-5; D ambiguous. The germline V and J ends were trimmed by 5 bases and 5 bases, with 15 bases remaining between them. The CDR3 extends over 14 amino acids. Germline values: CDR1 SGHTA, CDR2 FQGNSA. This CDR3 reads CASSARNSSETQYF. Here the CDR3 DNA reads TGTGCCAGCAGCGCTCGGAATAGTAGTGAGACCCAGTACTTC. Full variable domain (rest looked up from reference TRBV7-2 and TRBJ2-5): GAGVSQSPSNKVTEKGKDVELRCDPISGHTALYWYRQSLGQGLEFLIYFQGNSAPDKSGLPSDRFSAERTGGSVSTLTIQRTQQEDSAVYLCASSARNSSETQYFGPGTRLLVL.

This clonotype was seen at least ten times. The chain combines TRBV20-1 with TRBJ1-6; D gene ambiguous. The germline gives CDR1 DFQATT, CDR2 SNEGSKA (reference sequence). Trimming stripped 0 bases from V and 0 bases from J, with 9 bases between. This CDR3 is built from 16 residues. The DNA for the CDR3 is TGCAGTGCTAGAGAGGGTCGGAGCTCCTATAATTCACCCCTCCACTTT. It encodes CSAREGRSSYNSPLHF.

This clonotype was recorded at least ten times. The chain has TRBV3-1 and TRBJ2-1, with D possibly matching TRBD1 (6 bases). The CDR3 extends over 13 amino acids. Germline values: CDR1 LGHDT, CDR2 YNNKEL (reference sequence). The ends were cut back, 0 bases at V and 10 bases at J, with 10 bases in the middle. The CDR3 bases are TGTGCCAGCAGCCAAGAAAAACAGGGAGAGCAGTTCTTC. As protein: CASSQEKQGEQFF.

As DNA, the CDR3 is TGTGCCAGCAGCTTAGGTCAGGGGTTCGGAGAAAAACTGTTTTTT. Protein sequence: CASSLGQGFGEKLFF. The V call is TRBV7-9, the J call TRBJ1-4; D is possibly TRBD1 (6 bases). The CDR3 length is 15 residues. Germline values: CDR1 SEHNR, CDR2 FQNEAQ (reference sequence). V lost 1 base and J lost 8, with 14 bases in between.

This clonotype was detected only a few times. This rearrangement joins TRBV28 to TRBJ1-2, with D possibly being TRBD1 (6 bases). V shed 6 bases and J shed 4 bases, with 15 bases lying between them. The CDR3 sequence is 14 residues long. Germline V CDR1 and CDR2: MDHEN, SYDVKM. The CDR3 DNA reads TGTGCCAGCAGCCCGAGGGGGGGTACCTATGGCTACACCTTC. Translated: CASSPRGGTYGYTF.